This T cell receptor (beta chain) is drawn from a study of T cells in Graves' hyperthyroidism and ophthalmopathy. Study in general: Blood was drawn when the patient was first diagnosed and still untreated.

There were TCR beta CDR3 regions amplified from RNA transcripts. Using the HTBI primer set, a first-round RT-PCR was run on the TCR CDR3. TCRdb reprocessed the multiplex PCR reads via MiXCR and lists one record per CDR3 protein. The repertoire holds a few hundred thousand distinct CDR3 sequences, with about 15% as singletons. Ophthalmopathy patients had moderate-to-severe active disease, CAS ≥3, NOSPECS ≥4, and disease duration under 3 months. This clonotype was seen repeatedly, ten times or more. This TCR came from a young woman with Graves' ophthalmopathy. Material for sequencing was blood.

CDR3 sequence reads: CASSSKLSYGYTF. In DNA form, the CDR3 reads TGTGCCAGCTCCTCCAAACTCAGCTATGGCTACACCTTC. This chain connects TRBV18 to TRBJ1-2, with D unresolved. The CDR3 length is 13 residues. Deletions cut 6 bases from V and 4 bases from J, with 12 bases between. CDR1 and CDR2 (germline): KGHSH, LQKENI.